The rows below give T cell receptor beta chains drawn from one sample of a study of T cells in localized non-small cell lung cancer. TCRdb keeps only in-frame clones here, not all; method: immunoSEQ multiplex PCR. The data contain around 83,000 clones, less than 85% of them seen just once; the ten biggest clones take up roughly 19%. The sequences come from PBMCs, collected before any cancer treatment. The receptors shown here come from a man aged 35-69 years with stage II squamous cell lung carcinoma. Each CDR3 is given without its conserved first and last residue. Each record gives: V gene, J gene, clone size, CDR3 protein. Clone sizes are given selectively: once, few, many, or a class where the clone is expanded.

>TRBV29-1|TRBJ1-2|NA
SVGAVLARADRGYGYT
>TRBV6-5|TRBJ2-7|NA
ASRETEWGEQY
>TRBV6-5|TRBJ2-1|NA
ASGLGAEQF
>TRBV6-5|TRBJ2-7|once
ASSQFGVWEQY
>TRBV7-3|TRBJ2-5|once
ASSLGGAGETQY
>TRBV5-6|TRBJ2-1|NA
ASSLRGRPYNEQF
>TRBV7-2|TRBJ2-7|NA
ASSSIQGLGYEQY
>TRBV4-1|TRBJ1-4|NA
ASSQAGLQEKLF
>TRBV19|TRBJ1-1|NA
ASSIRARGDTEAF
>TRBV7-6|TRBJ1-4|NA
ASRTGTGSEKLF
>TRBV4-1|TRBJ1-1|few
ASSPRQLNTEAF
>TRBV6-5|TRBJ1-5|NA
ASSSTENNQPQH
>TRBV2|TRBJ1-5|NA
ASSRDYNQPQH
>TRBV19|TRBJ2-2|NA
ASSIDRVGAVWSAGELF
>TRBV28|TRBJ1-2|NA
ASSQTGPNYGYT
>TRBV9|TRBJ1-1|few
ASSVVGLNTEAF
>TRBV28|TRBJ2-2|NA
ASREGAGTGELF
>TRBV19|TRBJ2-3|NA
ATLGGRGQTDTQY
>TRBV5-1|TRBJ2-2|NA
ASSLEAGLAGGNTGELF
>TRBV7-9|TRBJ2-7|few
ASSSLDRSGRADYEQY
>TRBV19|TRBJ2-6|NA
ASSIGGSFSGANVLT
>TRBV2|TRBJ1-6|NA
ASSEQRVSSYNSPLH
>TRBV19|TRBJ2-1|NA
ASSAYNEQF
>TRBV27|TRBJ2-6|NA
ASSPSGANVLT
>TRBV5-4|TRBJ2-7|NA
ASSGGQGSRYEQY
>TRBV6-6|TRBJ2-3|NA
ASSYSAGRLGDTQY
>TRBV2|TRBJ1-6|NA
ASRGQGDSPLH
>TRBV4-2|TRBJ1-6|few
ASSQEGGRENSPLH
>TRBV5-1|TRBJ1-1|NA
ASSGRQGRTEAF
>TRBV28|TRBJ1-2|once
ASSTVGGWNYGYT
>TRBV28|TRBJ1-2|NA
ASTSGQARNYGYT
>TRBV5-6|TRBJ1-5|NA
ASSPYSTGSQPQH
>TRBV9|TRBJ2-2|few
ASSVGTPGTGELF
>TRBV6-6|TRBJ1-5|NA
ASSYSWAGAQPQH
>TRBV5-4|TRBJ2-3|NA
ASSLSRSTDTQY
>TRBV9|TRBJ1-3|NA
ASSLGKGSGNTIY
>TRBV7-2|TRBJ1-5|NA
ASSSSSTGSQPQH
>TRBV5-1|TRBJ1-1|NA
ASSLESGGNTEAF
>TRBV7-8|TRBJ2-2|NA
ASSSTGANTGELF